This T cell receptor (beta chain) was identified in a study of T cell repertoires in cytomegalovirus infection. About the research overall: The public TCR beta signatures pointed to both CMV infection and matching HLA type.

Study results and limitations: CMV carriers having the relevant HLA were flagged by cumulative public TCR beta family frequency. HLA-C-restricted CMV-specific TCR beta clonotypes prevailed in the ex vivo response.

The CDR3 extends over 17 amino acids. From germline, CDR1 is MNHEY and CDR2 SVGEGT. V was trimmed by 0 bases and J by 0 bases, leaving 14 bases between them. TCRdb used MiXCR to reprocess the reads, holding one entry per CDR3 protein. The repertoire has approximately 25,000 distinct CDR3 sequences, under 20% of them found once; the top ten carry 70% to 90%. The table lists this clonotype with a few counts. Its antigen remains unknown. This specimen consisted of CD8+ T cells from cultured PBMCs, obtained from culture after CMV antigen stimulation. The TCR was taken from a human donor in good health (CMV status not recorded). Some clones in this sample may be carry-over from other donors' samples. J is TRBJ2-5 and V is TRBV6-2 or TRBV6-3; D gene unclear. Here the CDR3 DNA reads TGTGCCAGCAGTTACTCAGGAGAGACAACGTACCAAGAGACCCAGTACTTC. Its translation: CASSYSGETTYQETQYF.